These 3 T cell receptor beta chains were sequenced from one sample in a study of blood T cell repertoires in COVID-19. Only in-frame clones appear in the TCRdb table, and some are missing; sequencing was by immunoSEQ multiplex PCR. The sample includes more than 350,000 clones, approximately 87% of them seen just once. Input material: peripheral blood. The receptors derive from a woman aged 25 to 39 with COVID-19, enrolled during active disease.

The chain links TRBV5-5 to TRBJ1-4; maybe TRBD1 (6 bases). Trimming pared 3 bases from V and 5 bases from J, leaving 14 bases between. Germline V CDR1 and CDR2: SGHKS, YYEKEE (reference sequence). The CDR3 spans 15 residues. CDR3 DNA sequence: TGTGCCAGCAGCTCGCGACAGGCCTCAAATGAAAAACTGTTTTTT. Its protein is CASSSRQASNEKLFF.

The chain is built from TRBV19 and TRBJ2-1; TRBD2 agrees at 10 bases. Germline V gives CDR1 LNHDA, CDR2 SQIVND (reference sequence). V shed 4 bases, J shed 9 bases, and the junction held 12 bases outside the gene matches. The CDR3 totals 16 residues. In nucleotides, the CDR3 is TGTGCCAGTAGTACCGCCGGTAGCGGGAGGCCCGGTGAGCAGTTCTTC. Its protein is CASSTAGSGRPGEQFF.

The rearrangement links TRBV21-1 to TRBJ2-7; the D call of TRBD2 is as the table states it, not checked on the DNA. TRBV21-1 is given as a pseudogene. The CDR3 extends over 19 amino acids. The CDR3 coding sequence is TGTGCCAGCAGATCACGGAGGACTAGCGGGAGACAATTCTCCTACGAGCAGTACTTC. Translated, it gives CASRSRRTSGRQFSYEQYF.